Following are 21 T cell receptor beta chains from one sample sequenced in a study of blood T cells in healthy people across ages. It was with a sample-barcoded 5' primer and a J-beta primer mix that a second PCR of roughly 7 to 12 cycles was run. TCRdb reanalysed the 5' RACE reads using MiXCR and keeps one entry per CDR3 protein. The top ten hold 23% of the sample, which has 1.5 million to 2 million distinct CDR3 sequences, about two fifths seen once. Sequenced: blood. Receptors were obtained from a human donor in good health.

This clonotype has just one count. In DNA, the CDR3 is TGCGCCAGCAGCCCCGGTCGGGTTGGCAGGTCTAACTATGGCTACACCTTC. Translated, it gives CASSPGRVGRSNYGYTF. This rearrangement joins TRBV5-1 to TRBJ1-2; no definite D call. The CDR3 covers 17 residues. The germline V gene has CDR1 SGHRS and CDR2 YFSETQ. The ends were cut back, 4 bases at V and 0 bases at J, with 19 bases in the middle.

CDR3 region: CASSHGQGSYTF. In nucleotides, the CDR3 is TGTGCCAGCAGTCACGGACAGGGTAGCTACACCTTC. The chain uses TRBV7-9 and TRBJ1-2, with 8 bases lining up with TRBD1. The J segment lost 9 bases and the V segment lost 6 bases, leaving 6 bases of the junction unmatched. The germline V gene encodes CDR1 SEHNR and CDR2 FQNEAQ (reference sequence). The CDR3 consists of 12 residues.

The chain is built from TRBV20-1 and TRBJ2-3, with 14 bases aligning to TRBD2. The germline gives CDR1 DFQATT, CDR2 SNEGSKA (reference sequence). Trimming took 3 bases from V and 2 from J; bases not matched to a gene: 4. The CDR3 totals 16 residues. Here the CDR3 reads CSARGLAGDTTDTQYF. For the CDR3, the DNA is TGCAGTGCTAGGGGACTAGCGGGGGACACCACAGATACGCAGTATTTT.

This clonotype came up a few times. The V call is TRBV7-9, the J call TRBJ2-7, with a weak D call TRBD1 (6 bases). The V gene lost 5 bases and the J gene lost 3 bases, with 14 bases spanning the gap. The CDR3 sequence is 14 residues long. From germline, CDR1 is SEHNR and CDR2 FQNEAQ (reference sequence). CDR3 nucleotide sequence: TGTGCCAGCAGCGCGTCACAGGGTTACTACGAGCAGTACTTC. Translating gives CASSASQGYYEQYF.

J is TRBJ2-7 and V is TRBV27; TRBD1 matches 7 bases. V was pared by 5 bases and J by 4 bases, with 8 bases of the junction left unmatched. The CDR3 runs 14 residues. Germline values: CDR1 MNHEY, CDR2 SMNVEV (reference sequence). This CDR3 is CASSPRQGQYEQYF. DNA for the CDR3: TGTGCCAGCAGTCCCCGACAGGGCCAGTACGAGCAGTACTTC.

The chain joins TRBV3-1 to TRBJ1-2; the match to TRBD1 covers 10 bases. J lost 6 bases, V lost 2 bases, and 3 bases had no gene match. The CDR3 is 14 amino acids. CDR1 and CDR2 from the germline V gene are LGHDT and YNNKEL (reference sequence). This CDR3 reads CASSQLDRGNGYTF. The CDR3 nucleotides read TGTGCCAGCAGCCAACTGGACAGGGGGAATGGCTACACCTTC.

This clonotype was observed at least ten times. V usage is TRBV20-1 and J usage is TRBJ1-2, with 7 bases fitting TRBD1. After removal of 6 bases from V and 1 base from J, the junction contained 8 bases not matched to a gene. CDR1 DFQATT and CDR2 SNEGSKA come from the germline V gene (reference sequence). The CDR3 has 14 amino acids. CDR3 amino acids: CSARWAGGNYGYTF. CDR3 in DNA: TGCAGTGCCCGATGGGCAGGGGGTAACTATGGCTACACCTTC.

This clonotype has at least ten counts. The chain uses TRBV24-1 and TRBJ1-1; no clear D. The CDR3 sequence is 13 residues long. From germline, CDR1 is KGHDR and CDR2 SFDVKD. V lost 7 bases and J 2 bases, leaving 10 bases between the germline ends. CDR3 region: CATSQTVNTEAFF. The DNA for the CDR3 is TGTGCCACCAGCCAAACCGTAAACACTGAAGCTTTCTTT.

This clonotype was observed a few times. This chain joins TRBV4-1 and TRBJ2-6; D remains unclear. V was shortened by 3 bases and J by 3 bases, with 6 bases between the two germline ends. The CDR3 is 14 amino acids. Germline CDR1 MGHRA, CDR2 YSYEKL. The CDR3 bases are TGCGCCAGCAGCCAGGCAGTTGGGGCCAACGTCCTGACTTTC. This gives the protein CASSQAVGANVLTF.

The chain carries TRBV29-1 and TRBJ1-1; 10 bases are shared with TRBD1. Trimming took 2 bases from V and 3 from J; bases not matched to a gene: 3. The germline CDR1 and CDR2 sequences are SQVTM and ANQGSEA. The CDR3 loop spans 14 amino acids. The DNA of the CDR3 is TGCAGCGTTGAATCGGGACAGGGGTACACTGAAGCTTTCTTT. This encodes CSVESGQGYTEAFF. The full variable domain, in which reference TRBV29-1 and TRBJ1-1 provide the parts outside the CDR3, is SAVISQKPSRDICQRGTSLTIQCQVDSQVTMMFWYRQQPGQSLTLIATANQGSEATYESGFVIDKFPISRPNLTFSTLTVSNMSPEDSSIYLCSVESGQGYTEAFFGQGTRLTVV.

CDR3 residues: CASSPAGDYYNEQFF. CDR3 in DNA: TGTGCCAGCAGTCCAGCGGGGGATTACTACAATGAGCAGTTCTTC. The chain has TRBV11-1 and TRBJ2-1; 8 positions agree with TRBD2. Germline V lookup: CDR1 SGHAT, CDR2 FQDESV (reference sequence). The CDR3 spans 15 residues. V lost 6 bases to trimming and J lost 3 bases; unmatched junction nucleotides: 7.

CDR3 region: CASSIALGGPPTDTQYF. The CDR3 region has the DNA TGCGCCAGCAGCATTGCCCTCGGAGGGCCACCCACAGATACGCAGTATTTT. The rearrangement links TRBV5-1 to TRBJ2-3; D perhaps matches TRBD2 (6 bases). Deletions cut 4 bases from V and 2 bases from J, with 20 bases between. This CDR3 spans 17 amino acids. The germline V gene encodes CDR1 SGHRS and CDR2 YFSETQ.

V usage is TRBV5-5 and J usage is TRBJ1-1; D call uncertain. This CDR3 comprises 14 residues. Germline values: CDR1 SGHKS, CDR2 YYEKEE (reference sequence). V lost 2 bases, J lost 3 bases, and 11 bases lay in between. Here the CDR3 DNA reads TGTGCCAGCAGCTTCATGGTTACGGACACTGAAGCTTTCTTT. Translated, it gives CASSFMVTDTEAFF.

Only a few counts were recorded for this clonotype. V gene TRBV28 combines with J gene TRBJ2-1, with 8 bases lining up with TRBD2. CDR1 and CDR2 (germline): MDHEN, SYDVKM. V lost 2 bases to trimming and J lost 0 bases; unmatched junction nucleotides: 6. This CDR3 region has 17 residues. CDR3 amino acids: CASSLVTGGSSYNEQFF. Here the CDR3 DNA reads TGTGCCAGCAGTTTAGTCACGGGGGGGAGCTCCTACAATGAGCAGTTCTTC.

This clonotype appeared a few times. The chain recombines TRBV18 with TRBJ2-3, with D possibly matching TRBD1 (6 bases). The CDR3 is 16 residues long. Germline assignment: CDR1 KGHSH and CDR2 LQKENI. The V end lost 3 bases, the J end lost 0 bases, and 13 bases lay between the germline ends. CDR3 amino acids: CASSPPRGTSTDTQYF. In DNA, the CDR3 is TGTGCCAGCTCACCCCCCAGGGGAACTAGCACAGATACGCAGTATTTT. Full variable domain (rest looked up from reference TRBV18 and TRBJ2-3): NAGVMQNPRHLVRRRGQEARLRCSPMKGHSHVYWYRQLPEEGLKFMVYLQKENIIDESGMPKERFSAEFPKEGPSILRIQQVVRGDSAAYFCASSPPRGTSTDTQYFGPGTRLTVL.

The chain is built from TRBV2 and TRBJ2-3, with TRBD1 matching over 8 bases. Germline V gene sequence: CDR1 SNHLY, CDR2 FYNNEI. CDR3 length: 13 amino acids. After removal of 9 bases from V and 2 bases from J, the junction contained 4 bases not matched to a gene. CDR3: CASRDRNTDTQYF. CDR3 in DNA: TGTGCCAGTCGGGACAGGAACACAGATACGCAGTATTTT.

V gene TRBV7-9 combines with J gene TRBJ2-1, with a weak D call TRBD1 (6 bases). With 5 bases removed from V and 2 bases from J, the gap between germline ends came to 16 bases. There are 16 residues in the CDR3. CDR1 SEHNR and CDR2 FQNEAQ come from the germline V gene (reference sequence). As DNA, the CDR3 is TGTGCCAGCAGCCGTAGAGGACAGAACCCCTACAATGAGCAGTTCTTC. This codes for CASSRRGQNPYNEQFF.

V and J are TRBV25-1 and TRBJ1-2; TRBD1 agrees at 7 bases. Trimming took 2 bases from V and 4 from J; bases not matched to a gene: 7. The CDR3 has 15 amino acids. CDR1 and CDR2 (germline): MGHDK, SYGVNS. CDR3 region: CASSETDTGVYGYTF. DNA of the CDR3: TGTGCCAGCAGTGAAACCGACACAGGGGTCTATGGCTACACCTTC.

The genes are TRBV9 and TRBJ2-1; TRBD2 aligns across 16 bases. CDR1 SGDLS and CDR2 YYNGEE come from the germline V gene. The CDR3 covers 18 residues. J was trimmed by 6 bases and V by 0 bases; bases with no gene match: 6. The CDR3 loop reads CASSVAPGTSGGVNEQFF. CDR3 DNA sequence: TGTGCCAGCAGCGTAGCCCCCGGGACTAGCGGGGGGGTCAATGAGCAGTTCTTC.

Regarding this clonotype: One junction end does not reproduce the germline sequence, and a read error may be involved. J is TRBJ2-6 and V is TRBV7-9, with TRBD1 identical over 10 bases. The CDR3 is 18 amino acids. Per the germline V gene, CDR1 is SEHNR and CDR2 is FQNEAQ (reference sequence). This chain's CDR3 is CASGRGQGVTSGANVPTF. The CDR3 nucleotides read TGTGCCAGCGGCCGCGGACAGGGGGTGACCTCTGGGGCCAACGTCCCGACTTTC.

The CDR3 sequence: CATSDPTVSYNEQYF. CDR3 nucleotide sequence: TGTGCCACCAGTGATCCGACGGTTTCCTACAACGAGCAGTATTTT. This rearrangement joins TRBV24-1 to TRBJ2-3; no clear D gene. CDR3 length equals 15 residues. V was shortened by 3 bases and J by 11 bases, with 20 bases between the two germline ends. Germline V CDR1 and CDR2: KGHDR, SFDVKD.